This T cell receptor beta chain came from a study of B cell selection in AIRE deficiency. Note on this clone: The target antigen is unknown.

Assay: immunoSEQ multiplex PCR; the TCRdb copy retains only in-frame clones and omits some. This table has about 25,000 clones, around 95% appearing once. Study observations and caveats: Around 31% of healthy-donor shared Treg TCRbeta sequences appeared in patient Tconv cells.

Conventional CD4 T cells were sorted as CD4+CD127+ cells. Per the germline V gene, CDR1 is SGHAT and CDR2 is FQNNGV. The CDR3 runs 17 residues. V lost 5 bases and J 6 bases, leaving 26 bases between the germline ends. This chain uses TRBV11-2 with TRBJ2-7; perhaps TRBD2 as D (6 bases). This receptor was obtained from a human donor in good health. Sequenced input: CD4+CD127+ conventional T cells sorted from PBMCs. The CDR3 spells CASSPTFSGRFFVEQYF. Here the CDR3 DNA reads TGTGCCAGCAGCCCAACCTTTAGCGGCCGATTTTTTGTCGAGCAGTACTTC.